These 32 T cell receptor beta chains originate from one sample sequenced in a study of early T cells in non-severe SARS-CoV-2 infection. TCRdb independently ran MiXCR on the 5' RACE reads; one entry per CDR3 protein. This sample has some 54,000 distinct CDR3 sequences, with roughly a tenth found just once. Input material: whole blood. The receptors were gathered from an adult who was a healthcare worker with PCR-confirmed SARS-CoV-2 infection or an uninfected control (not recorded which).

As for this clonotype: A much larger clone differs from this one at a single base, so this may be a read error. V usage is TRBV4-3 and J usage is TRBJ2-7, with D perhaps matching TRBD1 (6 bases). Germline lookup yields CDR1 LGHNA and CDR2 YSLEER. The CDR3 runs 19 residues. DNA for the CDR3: TGCGCCAACAGCCAAGAAACGATTAGGACAGCCCCCTCAGTCTACGAGCAGTACTTC. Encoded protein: CANSQETIRTAPSVYEQYF.

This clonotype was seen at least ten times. Here the CDR3 DNA reads TGTGCCACCAGTGATTCTGGGCGAGGGACCCAGTACTTC. As protein: CATSDSGRGTQYF. The chain carries TRBV24-1 and TRBJ2-5; the D is unclear. V was pared by 2 bases and J by 7 bases, with 10 bases between. There are 13 residues in the CDR3. Looked up from germline, CDR1 is KGHDR and CDR2 is SFDVKD.

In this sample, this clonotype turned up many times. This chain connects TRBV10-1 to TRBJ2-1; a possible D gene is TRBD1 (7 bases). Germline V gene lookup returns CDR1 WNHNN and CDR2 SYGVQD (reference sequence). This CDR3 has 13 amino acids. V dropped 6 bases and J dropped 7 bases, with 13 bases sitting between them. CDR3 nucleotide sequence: TGCGCCAGCAGAGCCGCAGGGGGGAATGAGCAGTTCTTC. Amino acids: CASRAAGGNEQFF.

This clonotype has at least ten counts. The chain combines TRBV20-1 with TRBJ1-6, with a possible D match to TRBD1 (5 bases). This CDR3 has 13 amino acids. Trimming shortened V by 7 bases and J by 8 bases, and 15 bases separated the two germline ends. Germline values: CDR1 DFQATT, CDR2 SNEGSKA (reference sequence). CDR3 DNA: TGCAGTGTGCGGGGCAGGGTGGATTCACCCCTCCACTTT. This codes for CSVRGRVDSPLHF.

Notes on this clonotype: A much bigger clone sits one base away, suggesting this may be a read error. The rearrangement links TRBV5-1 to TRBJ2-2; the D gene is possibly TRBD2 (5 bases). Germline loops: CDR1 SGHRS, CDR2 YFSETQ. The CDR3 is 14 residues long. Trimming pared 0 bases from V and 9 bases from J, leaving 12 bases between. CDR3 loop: CASSLAGVARELFF. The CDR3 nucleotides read TGCGCCAGCAGCTTGGCCGGGGTTGCCAGGGAGCTGTTTTTT.

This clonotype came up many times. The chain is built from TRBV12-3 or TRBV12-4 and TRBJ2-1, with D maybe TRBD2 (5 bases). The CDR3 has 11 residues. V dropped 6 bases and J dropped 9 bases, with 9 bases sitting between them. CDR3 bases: TGTGCCAGCAGGGGAGTGGTTGAGCAGTTCTTC. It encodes CASRGVVEQFF.

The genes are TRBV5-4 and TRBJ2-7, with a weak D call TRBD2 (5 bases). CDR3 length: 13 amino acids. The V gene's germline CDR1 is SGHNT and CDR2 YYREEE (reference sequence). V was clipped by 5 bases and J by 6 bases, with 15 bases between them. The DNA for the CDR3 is TGTGCCAGCAGGTCGACATTGGCGGGCGAGCAGTACTTC. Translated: CASRSTLAGEQYF.

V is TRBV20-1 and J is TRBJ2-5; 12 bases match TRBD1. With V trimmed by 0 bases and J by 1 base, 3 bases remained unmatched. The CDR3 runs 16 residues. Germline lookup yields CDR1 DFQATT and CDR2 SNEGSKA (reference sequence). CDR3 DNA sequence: TGCAGTGCTAGAGATGGGACAGGGGGCCTCCAAGAGACCCAGTACTTC. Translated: CSARDGTGGLQETQYF.

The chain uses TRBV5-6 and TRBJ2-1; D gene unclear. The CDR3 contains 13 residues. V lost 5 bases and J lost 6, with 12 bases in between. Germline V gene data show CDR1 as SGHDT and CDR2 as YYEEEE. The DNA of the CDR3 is TGTGCCAGCAGGTCTGGACGTACCAATGAGCAGTTCTTC. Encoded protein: CASRSGRTNEQFF.

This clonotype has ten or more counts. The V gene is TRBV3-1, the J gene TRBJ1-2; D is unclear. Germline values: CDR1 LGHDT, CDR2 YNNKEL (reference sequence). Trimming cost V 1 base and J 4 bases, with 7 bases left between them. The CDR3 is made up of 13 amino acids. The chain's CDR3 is CASSQALSYGYTF. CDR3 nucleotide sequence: TGTGCCAGCAGCCAAGCCCTTAGCTATGGCTACACCTTC.

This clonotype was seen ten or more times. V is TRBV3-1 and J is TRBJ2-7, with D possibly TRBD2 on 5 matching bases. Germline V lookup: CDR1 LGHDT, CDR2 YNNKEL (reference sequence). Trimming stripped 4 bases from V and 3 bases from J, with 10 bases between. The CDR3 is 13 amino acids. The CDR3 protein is CASSLNRDYEQYF. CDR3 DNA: TGTGCCAGCAGCCTAAACCGGGACTACGAGCAGTACTTC.

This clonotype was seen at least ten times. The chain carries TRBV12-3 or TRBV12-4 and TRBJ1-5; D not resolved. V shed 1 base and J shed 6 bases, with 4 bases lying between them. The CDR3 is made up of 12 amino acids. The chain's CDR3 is CASSLGGQPQHF. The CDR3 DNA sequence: TGTGCCAGCAGTTTAGGGGGTCAGCCCCAGCATTTT.

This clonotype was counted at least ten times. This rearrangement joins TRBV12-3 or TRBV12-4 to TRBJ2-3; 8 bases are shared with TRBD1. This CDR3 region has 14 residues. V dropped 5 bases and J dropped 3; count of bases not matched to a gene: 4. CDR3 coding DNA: TGTGCCAGCAGTAGCTGGACAGGGACAGATACGCAGTATTTT. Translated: CASSSWTGTDTQYF.

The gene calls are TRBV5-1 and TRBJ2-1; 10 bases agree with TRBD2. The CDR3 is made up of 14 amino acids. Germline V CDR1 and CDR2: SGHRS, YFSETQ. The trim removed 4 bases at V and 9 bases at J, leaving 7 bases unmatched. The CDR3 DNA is TGCGCCAGCAGCACAGCGGGAGGGGTCGTTGAGCAGTTCTTC. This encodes CASSTAGGVVEQFF.

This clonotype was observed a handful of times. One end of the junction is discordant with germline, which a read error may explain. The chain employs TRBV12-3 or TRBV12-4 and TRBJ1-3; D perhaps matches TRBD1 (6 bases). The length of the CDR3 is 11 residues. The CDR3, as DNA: TGTGCCAGCGTTAACGGAGGGACAAGCGATTTT. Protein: CASVNGGTSDF.

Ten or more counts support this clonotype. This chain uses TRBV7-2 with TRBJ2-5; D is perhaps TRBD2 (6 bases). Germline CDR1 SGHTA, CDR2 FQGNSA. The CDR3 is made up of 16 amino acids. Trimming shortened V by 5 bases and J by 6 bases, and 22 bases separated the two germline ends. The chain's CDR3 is CASSPAGTVRQQTQYF. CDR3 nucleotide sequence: TGTGCCAGCAGCCCCGCGGGGACGGTCCGGCAGCAGACCCAGTACTTC.

The CDR3 nucleotides read TGCGCCAGCAGCTTGGCTCCGGGACAGGGGTCCCAGTGGTTCTTC. Its protein is CASSLAPGQGSQWFF. The chain carries TRBV5-1 and TRBJ2-1; 10 bases are a match to TRBD1. The germline V gene encodes CDR1 SGHRS and CDR2 YFSETQ. The CDR3 loop spans 15 amino acids. Trimming took 0 bases from V and 15 from J; bases not matched to a gene: 12.

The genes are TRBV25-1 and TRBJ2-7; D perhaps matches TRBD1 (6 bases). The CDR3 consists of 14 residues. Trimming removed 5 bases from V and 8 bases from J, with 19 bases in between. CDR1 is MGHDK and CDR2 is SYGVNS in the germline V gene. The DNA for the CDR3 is TGTGCCAGCAGTCCCAGGACAGAGCCGTTTCAGCAGTACTTC. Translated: CASSPRTEPFQQYF.

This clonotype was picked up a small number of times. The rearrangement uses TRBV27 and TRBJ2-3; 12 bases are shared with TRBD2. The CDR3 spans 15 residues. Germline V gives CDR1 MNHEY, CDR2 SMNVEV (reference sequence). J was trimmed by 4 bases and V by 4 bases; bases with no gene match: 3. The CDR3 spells CASSSASGRADTQYF. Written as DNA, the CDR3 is TGTGCCAGCAGTTCGGCTAGCGGGAGGGCAGATACGCAGTATTTT.

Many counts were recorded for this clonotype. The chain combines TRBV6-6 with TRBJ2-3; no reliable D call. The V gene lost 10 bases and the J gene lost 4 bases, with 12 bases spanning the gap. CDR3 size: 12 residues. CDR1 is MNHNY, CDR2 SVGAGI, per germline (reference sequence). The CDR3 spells CATRLGSDTQYF. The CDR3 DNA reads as TGTGCCACGCGACTGGGGTCAGATACGCAGTATTTT.

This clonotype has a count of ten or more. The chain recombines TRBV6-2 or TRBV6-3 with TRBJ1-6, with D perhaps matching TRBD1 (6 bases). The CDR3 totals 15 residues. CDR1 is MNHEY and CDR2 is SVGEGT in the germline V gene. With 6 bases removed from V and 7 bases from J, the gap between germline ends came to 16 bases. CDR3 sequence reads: CASSRGQPGNSPLHF. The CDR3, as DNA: TGTGCCAGCAGCCGCGGACAGCCGGGGAATTCACCCCTCCACTTT.

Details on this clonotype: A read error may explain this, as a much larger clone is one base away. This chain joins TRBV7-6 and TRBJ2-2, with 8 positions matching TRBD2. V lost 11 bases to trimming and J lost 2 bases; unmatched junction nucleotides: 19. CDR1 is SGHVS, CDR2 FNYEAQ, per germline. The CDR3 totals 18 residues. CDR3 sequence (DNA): TGTGCCTCCTTGTGGGACTCAACCGGGACTAGTAACACCGGGGAGCTGTTTTTT. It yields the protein CASLWDSTGTSNTGELFF.

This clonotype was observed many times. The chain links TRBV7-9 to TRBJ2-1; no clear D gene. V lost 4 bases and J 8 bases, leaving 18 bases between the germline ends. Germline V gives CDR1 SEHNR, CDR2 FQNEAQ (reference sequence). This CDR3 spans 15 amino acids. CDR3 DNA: TGTGCCAGCAGCTCTCAAGCGAGAATTTTTGATGAGCAGTTCTTC. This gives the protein CASSSQARIFDEQFF. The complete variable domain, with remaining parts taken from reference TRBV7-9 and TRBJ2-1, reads DTGVSQNPRHKITKRGQNVTFRCDPISEHNRLYWYRQTLGQGPEFLTYFQNEAQLEKSRLLSDRFSAERPKGSFSTLEIQRTEQGDSAMYLCASSSQARIFDEQFFGPGTRLTVL.

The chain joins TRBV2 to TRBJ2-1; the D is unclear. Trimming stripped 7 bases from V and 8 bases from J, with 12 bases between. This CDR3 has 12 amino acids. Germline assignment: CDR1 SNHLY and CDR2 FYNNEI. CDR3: CASTQVSYEQFF. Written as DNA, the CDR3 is TGTGCCAGCACCCAAGTTAGCTATGAGCAGTTCTTC.

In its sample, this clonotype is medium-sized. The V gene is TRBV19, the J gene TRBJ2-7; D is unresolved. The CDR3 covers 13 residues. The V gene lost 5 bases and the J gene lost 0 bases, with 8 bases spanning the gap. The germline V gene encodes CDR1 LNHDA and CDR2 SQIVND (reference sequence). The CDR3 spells CASSQAGSYEQYF. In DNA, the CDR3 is TGTGCCAGTAGTCAGGCAGGCTCCTACGAGCAGTACTTC.

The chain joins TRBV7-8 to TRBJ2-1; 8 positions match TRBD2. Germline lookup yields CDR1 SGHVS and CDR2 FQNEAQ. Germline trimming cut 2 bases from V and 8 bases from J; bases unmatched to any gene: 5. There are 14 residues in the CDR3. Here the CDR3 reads CASSLNSGTHEQFF. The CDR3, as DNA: TGTGCCAGCAGCTTAAATAGCGGGACCCATGAGCAGTTCTTC.

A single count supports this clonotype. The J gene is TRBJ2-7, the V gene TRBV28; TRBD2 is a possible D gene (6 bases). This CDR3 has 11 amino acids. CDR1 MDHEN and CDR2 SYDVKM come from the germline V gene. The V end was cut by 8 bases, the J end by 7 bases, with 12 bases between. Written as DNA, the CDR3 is TGTGCCAGCCGCGGGGCACGGGAGCAGTACTTC. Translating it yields CASRGAREQYF.

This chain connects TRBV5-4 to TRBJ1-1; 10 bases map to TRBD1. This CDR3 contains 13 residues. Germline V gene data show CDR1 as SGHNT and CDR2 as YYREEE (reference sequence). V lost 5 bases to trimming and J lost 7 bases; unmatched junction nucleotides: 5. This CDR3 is CASRRTGGREAFF. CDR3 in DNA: TGTGCCAGCAGGAGGACAGGGGGGCGTGAAGCTTTCTTT.

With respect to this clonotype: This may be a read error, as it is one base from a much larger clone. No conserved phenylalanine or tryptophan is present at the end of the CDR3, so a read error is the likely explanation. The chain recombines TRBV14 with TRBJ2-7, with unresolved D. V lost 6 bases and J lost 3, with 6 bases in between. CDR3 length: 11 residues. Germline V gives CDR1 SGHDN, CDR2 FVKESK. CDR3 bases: TGTGCCAGCAGTCAGTACTACGAGCAGTACTCC. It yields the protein CASSQYYEQYS.

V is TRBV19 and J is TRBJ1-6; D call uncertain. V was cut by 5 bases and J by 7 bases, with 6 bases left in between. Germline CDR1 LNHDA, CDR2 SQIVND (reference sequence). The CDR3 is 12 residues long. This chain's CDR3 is CASSVLNSPLHF. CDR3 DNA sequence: TGTGCCAGTAGTGTCCTGAATTCACCCCTCCACTTT.

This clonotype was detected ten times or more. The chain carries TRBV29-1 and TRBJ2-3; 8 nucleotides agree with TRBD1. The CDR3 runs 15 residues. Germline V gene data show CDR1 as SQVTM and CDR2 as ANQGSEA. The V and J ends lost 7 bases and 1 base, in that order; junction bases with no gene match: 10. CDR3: CSADRTGLGTDTQYF. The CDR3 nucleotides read TGCAGCGCTGATAGGACAGGGTTGGGCACAGATACGCAGTATTTT.

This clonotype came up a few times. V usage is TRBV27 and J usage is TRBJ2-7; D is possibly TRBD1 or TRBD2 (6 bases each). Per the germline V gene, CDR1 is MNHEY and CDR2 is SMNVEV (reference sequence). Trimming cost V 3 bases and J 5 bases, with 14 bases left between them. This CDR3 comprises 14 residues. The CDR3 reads CASSFRGRVNEQYF. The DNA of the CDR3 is TGTGCCAGCAGTTTCCGGGGGCGCGTCAACGAGCAGTACTTC.